These T cell receptor beta chains were read from a single sample in a study of blood T cell repertoires in COVID-19. The method was immunoSEQ multiplex PCR; TCRdb's version includes in-frame clones alone and lacks a portion of them. The sample consists of under 450,000 clones, around 87% of them appearing once. The sample consisted of PBMCs or T cells enriched from blood (not recorded which). The receptors shown here come from a man between 25 and 39 years old who had recovered from COVID-19. Each CDR3 is given with its conserved first and last residue. D genes are given only for firm matches. Not all rows give a size; the values are once, few, many and, for expanded clones, a class.

J gene	clone size	V gene	D gene	CDR3 protein	CDR3 DNA
TRBJ1-5	-	TRBV5-1	-	CASSLGPTGSNQPQHF	TGCGCCAGCAGCTTGGGGCCAACGGGGAGTAATCAGCCCCAGCATTTT
TRBJ1-4	-	TRBV6-5	-	CASYNEKLFF	TGTGCCAGCTATAATGAAAAACTGTTTTTT
TRBJ1-5	-	TRBV15	-	CATSRDRNQPQHF	TGTGCCACCAGCAGAGATCGGAATCAGCCCCAGCATTTT
TRBJ1-2	-	TRBV6-5	TRBD1	CASSKGQGNYGYTF	TGTGCCAGCAGTAAGGGACAGGGCAACTATGGCTACACCTTC
TRBJ1-1	-	TRBV27	-	CASSSPGNTEAFF	TGTGCCAGCAGTTCACCGGGGAACACTGAAGCTTTCTTT
TRBJ2-3	-	TRBV5-1	-	CASSFGQLNTDTQYF	TGCGCCAGCAGCTTCGGACAGTTGAACACAGATACGCAGTATTTT
TRBJ1-2	-	TRBV9	TRBD1	CASSVAGQINYGYTF	TGTGCCAGCAGCGTAGCGGGACAGATCAACTATGGCTACACCTTC
TRBJ1-1	-	TRBV5-1	TRBD1	CASSQLTGTANTEAFF	TGCGCCAGCAGCCAATTAACCGGGACAGCGAACACTGAAGCTTTCTTT
TRBJ2-2	-	TRBV24-1	TRBD2	CATSDLRSRGGENTGELFF	TGTGCCACCAGTGATTTGCGGTCGCGGGGGGGGGAAAACACCGGGGAGCTGTTTTTT
TRBJ1-2	-	TRBV5-1	TRBD1	CASSFLTGQGDYGYTF	TGCGCCAGCAGCTTCCTTACTGGACAGGGGGACTATGGCTACACCTTC
TRBJ1-1	-	TRBV7-8	-	CASSYPVTGHSNTEAFF	TGTGCCAGCAGCTACCCTGTTACGGGACACTCGAACACTGAAGCTTTCTTT
TRBJ1-1	-	TRBV30	-	CAWTSQRPSKAFF	TGTGCCTGGACCTCCCAGAGGCCAAGCAAAGCTTTCTTT
TRBJ1-5	-	TRBV19	TRBD1	CASSIRLSTGYNQLTQHF	TGTGCCAGTAGTATTAGACTCTCGACAGGGTATAATCAATTAACCCAGCATTTT
TRBJ2-2	once	TRBV2	-	CASSALTGNTGELFF	TGTGCCAGCAGCGCCTTGACAGGGAACACCGGGGAGCTGTTTTTT
TRBJ1-2	few	TRBV30	TRBD1	CAWQQGANYGYTF	TGTGCCTGGCAACAGGGGGCTAACTATGGCTACACCTTC
TRBJ2-7	-	TRBV7-6	TRBD1	CASSSKPGQDHGEQYF	TGTGCCAGCAGTAGTAAACCGGGACAGGACCACGGCGAGCAGTACTTC
TRBJ1-5	few	TRBV6-1	-	CASSETSRLRGQPQHF	TGTGCCAGCAGTGAAACGAGCAGGCTCCGGGGGCAGCCCCAGCATTTT
TRBJ1-2	few	TRBV20-1	TRBD1	CSAGQTGGYTF	TGCAGTGCTGGCCAGACAGGGGGCTACACCTTC
TRBJ1-1	-	TRBV6-2/TRBV6-3	TRBD1	CASSWDRGTPEAFF	TGTGCCAGCAGTTGGGACAGGGGAACGCCTGAAGCTTTCTTT
TRBJ2-4	once	TRBV5-1	-	CASSLEGVGLDIQYF	TGCGCCAGCAGCTTGGAAGGGGTAGGTCTAGACATTCAGTACTTC
TRBJ1-1	-	TRBV3-1/TRBV3-2	-	CASSPRVVNTEAFF	TGTGCCAGCAGTCCCCGGGTCGTGAACACTGAAGCTTTCTTT
TRBJ1-2	-	TRBV11-2	-	CASSLRGKGGYTF	TGTGCCAGCAGCCTTCGAGGGAAGGGCGGCTACACCTTC
TRBJ1-1	few	TRBV29-1	-	CSVEGSGTQNTEAFF	TGCAGCGTTGAAGGCTCCGGGACACAGAACACTGAAGCTTTCTTT
TRBJ2-3	-	TRBV11-3	TRBD2	CASSSSSGGATDTQYF	TGTGCCAGCAGCTCCTCTAGCGGGGGGGCCACAGATACGCAGTATTTT
TRBJ1-2	-	TRBV27	-	CASSFGQFYGYTF	TGTGCCAGCAGTTTTGGGCAGTTCTATGGCTACACCTTC
TRBJ1-6	few	TRBV9	-	CASSPRGGNSPLHF	TGTGCCAGCAGCCCCCGCGGAGGTAATTCACCCCTCCACTTT
TRBJ1-1	-	TRBV11-2	-	CASTSPDTGISEAFF	TGTGCCAGCACGTCCCCCGATACAGGGATTTCTGAAGCTTTCTTT
TRBJ1-5	-	TRBV6-5	TRBD1	CASTPDRVNQPQHF	TGTGCCAGCACCCCAGACAGGGTTAATCAGCCCCAGCATTTT
TRBJ2-7	-	TRBV2	-	CARGSLSDYEQYF	TGTGCCCGGGGGAGCCTTTCGGACTACGAGCAGTACTTC
TRBJ1-1	few	TRBV5-1	-	CASSPIEGGRAFF	TGCGCCAGCAGCCCCATCGAGGGAGGCCGAGCTTTCTTT
TRBJ2-2	-	TRBV30	TRBD2	CAWITPGLAAGELFF	TGTGCCTGGATCACTCCGGGACTAGCTGCCGGGGAGCTGTTTTTT
TRBJ1-4	-	TRBV30	TRBD1	CAWSVQGNEKLFF	TGTGCCTGGAGTGTACAGGGGAATGAAAAACTGTTTTTT
TRBJ2-1	-	TRBV10-2	-	CASSESVQDYNEQFF	TGCGCCAGCAGTGAGTCGGTTCAGGATTACAATGAGCAGTTCTTC
TRBJ1-6	-	TRBV11-2	-	CASSSPGQLNSPLHF	TGTGCCAGCAGCTCGCCAGGACAGCTTAATTCACCCCTCCACTTT
TRBJ2-5	-	TRBV7-9	-	CATRDSSVTQYF	TGTGCCACTAGGGACTCTTCGGTGACCCAGTACTTC
TRBJ2-4	-	TRBV6-5	-	CASSPDMAKNIQYF	TGTGCCAGCAGTCCTGACATGGCCAAAAACATTCAGTACTTC
TRBJ2-7	-	TRBV6-5	-	CASSSQRASSYEQYF	TGTGCCAGCAGTTCCCAGAGGGCTTCCTCCTACGAGCAGTACTTC
TRBJ1-6	few	TRBV6-1	-	CASSEVLGQGGNSPLHF	TGTGCCAGCAGTGAGGTCTTAGGGCAGGGTGGGAATTCACCCCTCCACTTT
TRBJ1-1	-	TRBV5-5	TRBD1	CASSLRGPLYNTEAFF	TGTGCCAGCAGCTTAAGGGGGCCTCTGTACAACACTGAAGCTTTCTTT
TRBJ2-1	-	TRBV5-1	-	CASSLARGSSYNEQFF	TGCGCCAGCAGCTTGGCTCGGGGGAGCTCCTACAATGAGCAGTTCTTC
TRBJ1-5	-	TRBV2	-	CASTGTGNSNQPQHF	TGTGCCAGCACCGGAACAGGGAATAGCAATCAGCCCCAGCATTTT
TRBJ1-1	few	TRBV30	-	CAWSPSNTEAFF	TGTGCCTGGAGTCCTTCGAACACTGAAGCTTTCTTT
TRBJ1-5	-	TRBV7-9	-	CASSSTTQGSNQPQHF	TGTGCCAGCAGCTCTACAACCCAGGGTAGCAATCAGCCCCAGCATTTT
TRBJ2-5	-	TRBV6-5	-	CASSQQETQYF	TGTGCCAGCAGCCAGCAAGAGACCCAGTACTTC
TRBJ2-3	-	TRBV5-1	TRBD1	CASSPTGGAGDTQYF	TGCGCCAGCAGCCCGACAGGGGGCGCAGGAGATACGCAGTATTTT